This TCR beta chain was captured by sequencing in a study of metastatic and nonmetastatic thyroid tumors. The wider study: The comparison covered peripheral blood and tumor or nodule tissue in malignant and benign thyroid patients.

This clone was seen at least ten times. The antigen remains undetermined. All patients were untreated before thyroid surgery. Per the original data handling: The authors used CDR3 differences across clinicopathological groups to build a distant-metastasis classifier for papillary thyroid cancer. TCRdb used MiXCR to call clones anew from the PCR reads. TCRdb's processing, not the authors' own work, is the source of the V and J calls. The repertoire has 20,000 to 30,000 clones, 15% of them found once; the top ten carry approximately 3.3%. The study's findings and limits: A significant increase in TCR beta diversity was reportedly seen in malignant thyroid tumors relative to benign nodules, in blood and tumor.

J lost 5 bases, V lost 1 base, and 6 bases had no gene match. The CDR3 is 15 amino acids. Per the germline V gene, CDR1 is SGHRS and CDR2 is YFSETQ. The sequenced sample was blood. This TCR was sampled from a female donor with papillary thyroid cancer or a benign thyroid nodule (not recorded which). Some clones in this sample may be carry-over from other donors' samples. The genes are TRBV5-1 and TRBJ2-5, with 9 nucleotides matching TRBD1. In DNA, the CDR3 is TGCGCCAGCAGCTTGCGGGGACAGGGCATCGAGACCCAGTACTTC. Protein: CASSLRGQGIETQYF.